Listed below are T cell receptor beta chains from one sample, sequenced in a study of blood T cell repertoires in COVID-19. Assay: immunoSEQ multiplex PCR; the TCRdb copy retains only in-frame clones and omits some. The table includes 200,000 to 250,000 clones, nearly 85% detected once. Input material: peripheral blood. All receptors derive from a young woman with COVID-19, enrolled during active disease. CDR3s include the opening cysteine and the closing phenylalanine or tryptophan. A D gene is named only where the DNA matches it firmly.

13,-,TRBJ2-3,TRBV6-1,TGTGCCAGCAGTGAATTAAAGACGAGCGCGCAGTATTTT,CASSELKTSAQYF
14,-,TRBJ1-1,TRBV5-1,TGCGCCAGCAGCTTGGTCCCACAGAACACTGAAGCTTTCTTT,CASSLVPQNTEAFF
16,TRBD2,TRBJ2-3,TRBV7-6,TGTGCCAGCAGCTCCGTAGCGGGGGCGAGCACAGATACGCAGTATTTT,CASSSVAGASTDTQYF
13,-,TRBJ2-7,TRBV23-1,TGCGCCAGCAGTTCGACAAACTGTTACGAGCAGTACTTC,CASSSTNCYEQYF
14,-,TRBJ1-1,TRBV6-2/TRBV6-3,TGTGCCAGCAGTGACATGCCGGGGTTATCTGAAGCTTTCTTT,CASSDMPGLSEAFF
10,-,TRBJ1-1,TRBV6-4,TGTGCCAGCGGGGGGACTGAAGCTTTCTTT,CASGGTEAFF
19,TRBD1,TRBJ1-6,TRBV7-2,TGTGCCAGCAGCTTATCCATGATCAGAGGGGGCAGTCGTAGTTCACCCCTCCACTTT,CASSLSMIRGGSRSSPLHF
12,-,TRBJ1-2,TRBV5-1,TGCGCCAGCAGCTTAGACACCTATGGCTACACCTTC,CASSLDTYGYTF
13,-,TRBJ1-2,TRBV6-1,TGTGCCAGCAGTGAGGCCAGTACATATGGCTACACCTTC,CASSEASTYGYTF
18,TRBD2,TRBJ2-2,TRBV7-9,TGTGCCAGCAGCCGGACTAGCGGGGGGGCTGAAGACACCGGGGAGCTGTTTTTT,CASSRTSGGAEDTGELFF